The T cell receptor (beta chain) described here comes from a study of post-analysis software for immune sequencing data. Prepared TCR beta cDNA libraries contained unique molecular identifiers. TCRdb re-called the PCR reads through MiXCR, storing one row per CDR3 protein. The data contain about 260,000 distinct CDR3 sequences, just over 35% of them seen just once; the ten biggest clones take up around 5.2%. Study-wide results and limits: In patients, TRBV5-6, TRBV5-1 and TRBV20-1 belonged to four or five TRBV segments found more frequently than in controls. By F measure, strong co-clustering occurred among samples prepared in the same batch.

This clonotype was detected many times. Its antigen remains unknown. The V gene lost 0 bases and the J gene lost 5 bases, with 13 bases spanning the gap. The CDR3 spans 15 residues. Germline V gene data show CDR1 as MNHNS and CDR2 as SASEGT. The specimen was blood. The chain uses TRBV6-1 and TRBJ2-5; D gene ambiguous. This clonotype was obtained from a girl aged 10-17 years with multiple sclerosis. The CDR3 here is CASSEAPIGPETQYF. The CDR3 coding sequence is TGTGCCAGCAGTGAAGCTCCAATAGGACCGGAGACCCAGTACTTC.